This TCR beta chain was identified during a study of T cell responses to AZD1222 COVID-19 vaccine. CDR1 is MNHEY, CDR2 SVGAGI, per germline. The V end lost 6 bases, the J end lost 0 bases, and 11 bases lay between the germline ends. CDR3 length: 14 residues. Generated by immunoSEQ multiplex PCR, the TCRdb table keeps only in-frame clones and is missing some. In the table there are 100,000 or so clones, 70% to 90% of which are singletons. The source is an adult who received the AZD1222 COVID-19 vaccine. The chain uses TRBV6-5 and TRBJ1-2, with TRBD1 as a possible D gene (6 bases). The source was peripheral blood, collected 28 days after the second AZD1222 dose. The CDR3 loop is CASREQGPNYGYTF. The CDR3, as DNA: TGTGCCAGCAGGGAGCAGGGGCCTAACTATGGCTACACCTTC.